This is a list of T cell receptor beta chains from one sample in a study of T cells in Graves' hyperthyroidism and ophthalmopathy. TCRdb ran MiXCR on the multiplex PCR reads and lists one entry per CDR3 protein. The sample shows roughly 35,000 distinct CDR3 sequences, around 52% of them seen only once. Sequencing was performed on blood. The source is a woman aged 40-49 years with Graves' ophthalmopathy. The CDR3 runs from the conserved cysteine through the conserved F or W. Each record gives: V gene, D gene, J gene, clone size, CDR3 protein. The D gene is left open where the match is weak. Some rows have no size entry. The others give once, few or many, or a class for an expanded clone.

TRBV29-1	TRBD2	TRBJ2-2	many	CSVELLAGTGELFF
TRBV5-1	TRBD2	TRBJ2-1	NA	CASSSGLAGEGYNEQFF
TRBV6-5	TRBD1	TRBJ2-1	many	CASSPKQGARYNEQFF
TRBV15	TRBD1	TRBJ2-7	medium-sized	CATSEGQGSYEQYF
TRBV7-8	NA	TRBJ1-6	NA	CAISGRTYEGSPLQF
TRBV7-2	NA	TRBJ2-7	NA	CASSDRASAGYEQYF
TRBV5-6	NA	TRBJ1-6	many	CASSREIVNSPLHF
TRBV11-3	NA	TRBJ2-7	NA	CVSSLEGLWSPQNDEQYF
TRBV14	NA	TRBJ2-7	NA	CVSRSNSYEQYF
TRBV7-3	TRBD1	TRBJ2-5	NA	CASSAQGGETQYF
TRBV6-1	NA	TRBJ1-5	NA	CASSEDQPQHF
TRBV7-2	TRBD1	TRBJ2-5	many	CASSPGTGESETQYF
TRBV20-1	NA	TRBJ2-3	many	CSARRGVAVSATQYF
TRBV19	TRBD2	TRBJ2-1	NA	CASAGLAGAYNEQFF